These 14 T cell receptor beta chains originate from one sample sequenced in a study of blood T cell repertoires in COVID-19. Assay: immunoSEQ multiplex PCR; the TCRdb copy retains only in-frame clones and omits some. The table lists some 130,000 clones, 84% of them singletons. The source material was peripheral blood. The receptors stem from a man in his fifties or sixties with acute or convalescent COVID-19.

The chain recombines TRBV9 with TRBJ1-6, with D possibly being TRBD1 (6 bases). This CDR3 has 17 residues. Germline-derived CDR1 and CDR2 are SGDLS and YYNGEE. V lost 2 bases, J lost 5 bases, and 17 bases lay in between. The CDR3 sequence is CASSVGQSQIDNSPLHF. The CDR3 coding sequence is TGTGCCAGCAGCGTTGGACAGTCACAAATTGATAATTCACCCCTCCACTTT.

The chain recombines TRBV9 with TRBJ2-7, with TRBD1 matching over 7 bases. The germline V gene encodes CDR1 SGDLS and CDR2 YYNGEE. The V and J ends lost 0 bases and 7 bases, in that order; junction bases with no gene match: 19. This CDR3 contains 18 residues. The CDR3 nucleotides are TGTGCCAGCAGCGTAGGACAGGGCTTGGCTGCATACCCGGCTGAGCAGTACTTC. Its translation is CASSVGQGLAAYPAEQYF. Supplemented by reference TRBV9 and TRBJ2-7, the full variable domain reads DSGVTQTPKHLITATGQRVTLRCSPRSGDLSVYWYQQSLDQGLQFLIQYYNGEERAKGNILERFSAQQFPDLHSELNLSSLELGDSALYFCASSVGQGLAAYPAEQYFGPGTRLTVT.

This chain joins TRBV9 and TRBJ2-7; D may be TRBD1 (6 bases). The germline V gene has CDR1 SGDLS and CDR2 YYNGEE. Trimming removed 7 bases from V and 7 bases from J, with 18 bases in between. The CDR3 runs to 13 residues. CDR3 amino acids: CASQKTGNGEQYF. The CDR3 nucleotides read TGTGCCAGCCAAAAAACAGGGAATGGGGAGCAGTACTTC.

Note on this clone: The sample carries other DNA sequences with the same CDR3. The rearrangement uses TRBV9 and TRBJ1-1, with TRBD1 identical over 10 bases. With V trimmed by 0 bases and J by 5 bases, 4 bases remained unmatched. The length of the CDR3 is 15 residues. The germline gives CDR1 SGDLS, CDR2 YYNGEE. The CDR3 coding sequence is TGTGCCAGCAGCGTAGGACAGGGGGCTAAGACTGAAGCTTTCTTT. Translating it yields CASSVGQGAKTEAFF.

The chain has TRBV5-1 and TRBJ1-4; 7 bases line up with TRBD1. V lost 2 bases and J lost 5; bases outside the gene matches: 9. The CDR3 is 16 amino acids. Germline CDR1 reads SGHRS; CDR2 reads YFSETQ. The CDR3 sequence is CASSLGDRVSNEKLFF. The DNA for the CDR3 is TGCGCCAGCAGCTTAGGCGACAGGGTCTCCAATGAAAAACTGTTTTTT.

The CDR3 region has the DNA TGTGCCAGCAGCTTGGATCCCGGGGATAACTATGGCTACACCTTC. It specifies CASSLDPGDNYGYTF. The chain uses TRBV5-4 and TRBJ1-2; D unresolved. Trimming removed 0 bases from V and 1 base from J, with 10 bases in between. Germline lookup yields CDR1 SGHNT and CDR2 YYREEE (reference sequence). The CDR3 length is 15 residues.

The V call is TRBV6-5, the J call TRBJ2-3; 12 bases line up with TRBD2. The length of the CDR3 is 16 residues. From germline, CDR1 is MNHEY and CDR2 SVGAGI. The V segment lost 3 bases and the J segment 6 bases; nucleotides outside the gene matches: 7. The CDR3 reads CASSYPSGGAQDTQYF. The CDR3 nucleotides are TGTGCCAGCAGTTATCCTAGCGGGGGGGCTCAGGATACGCAGTATTTT.

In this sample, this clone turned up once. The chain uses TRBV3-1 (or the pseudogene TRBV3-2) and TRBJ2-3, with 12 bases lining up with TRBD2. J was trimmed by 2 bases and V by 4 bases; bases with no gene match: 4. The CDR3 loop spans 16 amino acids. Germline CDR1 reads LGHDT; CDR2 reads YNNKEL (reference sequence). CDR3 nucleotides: TGTGCCAGCAGCCGGACTAGCGGGACCTACACAGATACGCAGTATTTT. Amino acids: CASSRTSGTYTDTQYF.

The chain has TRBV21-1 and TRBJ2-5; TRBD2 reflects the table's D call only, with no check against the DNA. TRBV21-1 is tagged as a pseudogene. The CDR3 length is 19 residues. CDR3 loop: CASSKVGEWRGRNQETQYF. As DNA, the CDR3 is TGTGCCAGCAGCAAAGTAGGGGAGTGGAGGGGCCGAAACCAAGAGACCCAGTACTTC.

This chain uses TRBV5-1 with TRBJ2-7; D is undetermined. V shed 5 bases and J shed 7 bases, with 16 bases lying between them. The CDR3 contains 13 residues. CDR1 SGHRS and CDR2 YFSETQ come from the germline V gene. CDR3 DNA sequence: TGCGCCAGCAGGCACAAGGAGATGAAAGAGCAGTACTTC. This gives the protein CASRHKEMKEQYF.

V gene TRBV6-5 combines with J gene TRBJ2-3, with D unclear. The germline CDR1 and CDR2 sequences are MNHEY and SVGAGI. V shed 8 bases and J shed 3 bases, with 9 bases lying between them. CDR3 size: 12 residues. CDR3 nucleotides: TGTGCCAGCGCTATGATGACAGATACGCAGTATTTT. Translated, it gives CASAMMTDTQYF.

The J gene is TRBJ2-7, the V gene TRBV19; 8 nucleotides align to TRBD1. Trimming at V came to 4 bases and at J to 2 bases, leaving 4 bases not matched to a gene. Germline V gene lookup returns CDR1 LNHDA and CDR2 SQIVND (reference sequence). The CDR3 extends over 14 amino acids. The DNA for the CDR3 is TGTGCCAGTAGTACCCGACAGGGGCCCTACGAGCAGTACTTC. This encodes CASSTRQGPYEQYF.

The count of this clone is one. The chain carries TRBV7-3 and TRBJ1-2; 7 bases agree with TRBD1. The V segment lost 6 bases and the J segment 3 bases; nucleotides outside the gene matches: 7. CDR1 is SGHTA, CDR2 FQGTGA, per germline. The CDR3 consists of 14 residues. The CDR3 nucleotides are TGTGCCAGCAGACCTGACGGGACAGACTATGGCTACACCTTC. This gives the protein CASRPDGTDYGYTF.

CDR3 in amino acids: CASSFIGISNQPQHF. The CDR3 DNA reads as TGTGCCAGCAGTTTTATCGGGATTAGCAATCAGCCCCAGCATTTT. The rearrangement uses TRBV6-5 and TRBJ1-5; D uncertain. CDR1 is MNHEY and CDR2 is SVGAGI in the germline V gene. This CDR3 has 15 residues. Trimming left V 4 bases short and J 0 bases short, with 10 bases between.